This T cell receptor beta chain was recorded in a study of blood T cell repertoires in COVID-19 (dated by TCRdb to about 2020). A note on the overall study: The collaborator samples originated in the United States, Italy and Spain and spanned the acute and convalescent phases of COVID-19. HLA class I and class II types, where available, came from metadata supplied by the sample provider rather than from assay-based typing. The sample metadata nearly always contained a de-identified subject ID, COVID-19 status, age in years and sex. The material from the prospective study consisted of cDNA or gDNA derived from T cells, B-cell-depleted T cells, or PBMCs. The dataset comprised deeply sampled blood TCRbeta repertoires from subjects exposed to, actively infected with, or recovered from COVID-19. Samples came from the ongoing ImmuneRACE study (first 160 participants) plus 1,254 subjects from 6 global collaborators. A freely available public database, intended as a resource for researchers studying the immune response to SARS-CoV-2, is where the repertoires were released.

The paper as a whole reports these results and caveats: The amount of clinical and demographic metadata varied by source and participant and was provided uncurated.

As concerns this clone: Its antigen has not been determined. The sample holds no much larger clone one base away, and base qualities are not on file.

Whole blood was collected in K2EDTA tubes by collaborating institutions according to the institutions' own protocols. For TCRbeta analysis, collaborator samples were shipped as frozen whole blood, as isolated PBMCs, or as DNA extracted from either sample type. TCRbeta CDR3 regions were amplified from genomic DNA using the immunoSEQ Assay, a bias-controlled multiplex PCR. In the source study's methods: Nucleated cell counts per sample were estimated from amplification of reference gene primers within the assay. To quantify the absolute abundance of each unique TCRbeta CDR3 rearrangement, sequence reads were collapsed and filtered. Productive Simpson clonality was computed per sample as the square root of Simpson's diversity index over productive rearrangements. TCRdb limited this immuneACCESS table to in-frame rearrangements with V and J called. A share of clones is missing; checked studies link under half to unresolved V genes, and the rest is unexplained. V and J calls and clone size are given by that table; D and trimming were obtained from the DNA. The sample data list 200,000 or so clones, and about 82% of these were observed just once. The ten top clones hold about 5% of the sample.

From the germline V gene (reference sequence), CDR1 is GTSNPN and CDR2 is SVGIG. The CDR3 has 13 amino acids, counting the end cysteine and phenylalanine. Of the read, only the CDR3 DNA is kept; its 39 bases are in frame from base 1. Here V drops 5 bases and J drops 1 base, and the junction holds 3 bases not matched to any gene. Source material: peripheral blood. Here the chain combines TRBV30 and TRBJ1-1; 8 bases in between match TRBD1. The clonotype comes from a woman between 25 and 40 years old with acute or convalescent COVID-19. CDR3 loop: CAWGDRWNTEAFF. The sequenced DNA is TGTGCCTGGGGGGACAGGTGGAACACTGAAGCTTTCTTT.